This T cell receptor beta chain was recovered during a study of neoadjuvant anti-PD-1 for oral cavity cancer. Across the whole study: Patients without progression got a fourth dose around day 43. Study-wide points: With a few patients per group, TCR findings need larger cohorts.

The table came from immunoSEQ multiplex PCR; TCRdb's copy has only in-frame clones and leaves some out. The sample lists 24,000 or so clones, about 25% occurring once. As to this clone: Antigen specificity is unknown.

Stated time point: after neoadjuvant nivolumab, at surgical resection. Patients were newly diagnosed with stage II-IVA oral cavity squamous cell carcinoma without prior systemic or radiation treatment. Sequencing was performed on tumor tissue, taken after nivolumab (anti-PD-1) treatment. The sequence derives from a person aged 35 to 85 with oral cavity squamous cell carcinoma.

CDR3 residues: CASSWGSGVNGYTF. The DNA of the CDR3 is TGTGCCAGCAGCTGGGGTTCAGGGGTGAATGGCTACACCTTC. The chain combines TRBV5-6 with TRBJ1-2; D may be TRBD1 (6 bases). The CDR3 totals 14 residues. Trimming left V 3 bases short and J 6 bases short, with 15 bases between. The germline V gene has CDR1 SGHDT and CDR2 YYEEEE.